This T cell receptor beta chain was recovered during a study of cytomegalovirus exposure and HLA in healthy donors. The overall study: Genetic ancestry analysis placed around four fifths of the 398 donors that were genotyped in the Caucasian-associated cluster. Study results and limitations: Researchers had no immune exposure information except CMV serostatus available. Later analysis placed DRB1 highest and HLA-C lowest in TCR association rates, which differed by HLA locus.

As to this clone: Its specificity is unknown.

Use of 60 Vbeta and 13 Jbeta primers characterized the PCR. The table came from immunoSEQ multiplex PCR; TCRdb's copy has only in-frame clones and leaves some out. This sample has over 30,000 clones, with about 70% found just once. Input material: PBMCs. The sequence was obtained from a middle-aged man in good health and CMV-seropositive.

The chain's CDR3 is CASSLKGGADQPQHF. The CDR3 DNA is TGTGCCAGCAGCCTTAAAGGGGGCGCAGATCAGCCCCAGCATTTT. The V call is TRBV7-2, the J call TRBJ1-5, with TRBD1 matching 7 bases. J was trimmed by 5 bases and V by 5 bases; bases with no gene match: 9. The CDR3 is 15 amino acids. Germline lookup yields CDR1 SGHTA and CDR2 FQGNSA.